The next 5 T cell receptor beta chains were all read from a single sample in a study of T and B cells in COVID-19 patients. TRB rearrangements were amplified by multiplex PCR with BIOMED2 TRB-A/B primers. TCRdb called the multiplex PCR reads again in MiXCR, with one record for every CDR3 protein. The sample contains about 4,100 distinct CDR3 sequences, roughly 24% of which appear only once. From blood, about 220-500 ng of genomic DNA served as TRB template. The sample taken for sequencing was blood. These receptors were collected from a human donor with active COVID-19.

This clonotype is labeled as medium-sized. The chain is built from TRBV29-1 and TRBJ1-2, with TRBD1 as a possible D gene (6 bases). V was clipped by 5 bases and J by 4 bases, with 14 bases between them. Germline V gene lookup returns CDR1 SQVTM and CDR2 ANQGSEA. This CDR3 has 13 residues. Written as DNA, the CDR3 is TGCAGCGTTTCAGGGGTGGGGAGCTATGGCTACACCTTC. Its translation: CSVSGVGSYGYTF.

By its share, this clonotype is medium-sized. The chain combines TRBV30 with TRBJ2-3; TRBD2 matches 13 bases. Per the germline V gene, CDR1 is GTSNPN and CDR2 is SVGIG (reference sequence). This CDR3 has 17 amino acids. The trim removed 4 bases at V and 0 bases at J, leaving 7 bases unmatched. This chain's CDR3 is CAWTLGTSGVSTDTQYF. CDR3 sequence (DNA): TGTGCCTGGACCCTCGGGACTAGCGGGGTTAGCACAGATACGCAGTATTTT.

The chain couples TRBV12-3 or TRBV12-4 to TRBJ1-1; TRBD1 might be the D (5 bases). The CDR3 is 12 residues long. The ends were cut back, 1 base at V and 9 bases at J, with 9 bases in the middle. DNA for the CDR3: TGTGCCAGCAGTTTAGGACAGATTAAAGCTTTCTTT. Protein sequence: CASSLGQIKAFF.

V gene TRBV2 combines with J gene TRBJ2-1, with 11 bases aligning to TRBD2. CDR3 size: 15 residues. With V trimmed by 7 bases and J by 6 bases, 8 bases remained unmatched. From germline, CDR1 is SNHLY and CDR2 FYNNEI. The CDR3 DNA reads TGTGCCAGCAAACTTGAGGGGACTAGCGGCAATGAGCAGTTCTTC. Encoded protein: CASKLEGTSGNEQFF.

For this clonotype: This may be a read error: a much more frequent sequence differs by one nucleotide. The chain is built from TRBV18 and TRBJ1-4, with D unclear. The CDR3 has 13 amino acids. CDR1 and CDR2 from the germline V gene are KGHSH and LQKENI. Trimming shortened V by 0 bases and J by 8 bases, and 7 bases separated the two germline ends. For the CDR3, the DNA is TGTGCCAGCTCACCACCGGGCATGGAAAAACTGTTTTTT. Translating it yields CASSPPGMEKLFF. Drawing the rest from reference TRBV18 and TRBJ1-4, the complete variable domain is NAGVMQNPRHLVRRRGQEARLRCSPMKGHSHVYWYRQLPEEGLKFMVYLQKENIIDESGMPKERFSAEFPKEGPSILRIQQVVRGDSAAYFCASSPPGMEKLFFGSGTQLSVL.